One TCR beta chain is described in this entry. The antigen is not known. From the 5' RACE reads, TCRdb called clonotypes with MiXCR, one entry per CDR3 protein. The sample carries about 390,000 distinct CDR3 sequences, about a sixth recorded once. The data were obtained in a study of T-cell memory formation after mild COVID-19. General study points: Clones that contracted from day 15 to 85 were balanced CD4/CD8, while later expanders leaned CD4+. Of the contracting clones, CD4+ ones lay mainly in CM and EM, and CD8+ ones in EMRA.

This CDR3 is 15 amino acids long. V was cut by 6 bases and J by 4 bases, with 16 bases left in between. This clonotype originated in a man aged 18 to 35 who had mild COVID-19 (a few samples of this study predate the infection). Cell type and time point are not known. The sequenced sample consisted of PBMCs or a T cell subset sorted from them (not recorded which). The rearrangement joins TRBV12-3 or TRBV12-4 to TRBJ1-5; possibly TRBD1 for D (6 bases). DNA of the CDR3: TGTGCCAGCAGAAGGGGGTTAGACGGAAATCAGCCCCAGCATTTT. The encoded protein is CASRRGLDGNQPQHF.